Sequencing of this TCR beta chain was carried out in a study of blood T cell repertoires in COVID-19. For the study at large: Material from acute and convalescent COVID-19 was sourced from the United States, Italy and Spain. The cDNA or gDNA used as material had been derived from T cells, B-cell-depleted T cells, or PBMCs.

Original analysis: Using reference gene primer amplification, nucleated cell counts were estimated. This table comes from immunoSEQ multiplex PCR, and its TCRdb copy is limited to in-frame clones, with some not included. That table furnishes V, J and clone size, whereas the DNA furnished D and trimming. The sample includes 120,000 to 150,000 clones, around nine tenths of them seen just once. The CDR3 has 13 amino acids. The V and J ends lost 5 bases and 8 bases, in that order; junction bases with no gene match: 6. Germline-derived CDR1 and CDR2 are SQVTM and ANQGSEA. Material for sequencing was peripheral blood. This rearrangement joins TRBV29-1 to TRBJ1-4; 9 bases agree with TRBD1. This TCR came from a human donor in a cohort sampled during active COVID-19. The CDR3 DNA reads as TGCAGCGTTCGGACAGGGGCCAACGAAAAACTGTTTTTT. Translation gives CSVRTGANEKLFF.